The following is a TCR beta chain sequence with its context. Its target is not known. V trimming: 5 bases; J trimming: 4 bases; junction bases outside the gene matches: 7. Germline CDR1 is SGHTA and CDR2 is FQGNSA. The CDR3 is 15 residues long. This sample was taken from a study of OX40 agonist ivuxolimab in advanced cancers. Sequencing was performed with immunoSEQ multiplex PCR; in TCRdb, only in-frame clones are kept and a portion is missing. The sample shows about 67,000 clones, over 75% of them seen only once. Findings and limits, study-wide: Both blood CD4+ and CD8+ T cells showed clonal growth by week 6 at 0.1 to 3.0 mg/kg. Low normalized T-cell clonal expansion was also seen in some nonresponders.

Sequenced material: CD4+ or CD8+ T cells sorted from blood, taken in a trial of the OX40 agonist ivuxolimab. The sequence came from an adult with an advanced solid tumor such as melanoma, head and neck, liver or kidney cancer. This chain connects TRBV7-2 to TRBJ2-2; 7 bases match TRBD2. CDR3: CASSPWGGTTGELFF. In DNA form, the CDR3 reads TGTGCCAGCAGCCCCTGGGGGGGGACCACCGGGGAGCTGTTTTTT.